The subject of this entry is one TCR beta chain. Per germline, CDR1 SGHKS and CDR2 YYEKEE (reference sequence). This CDR3 comprises 14 residues. Unmatched junction bases numbered 2, after V lost 3 bases and J lost 3 bases. The sample is drawn from a study of blood T cell repertoires in COVID-19. For the study at large: Donors in the United States, Italy and Spain gave samples during acute or convalescent COVID-19. PBMCs, B-cell-depleted T cells, or T cells provided the cDNA or gDNA that made up the material.

In the authors' workflow: Reference gene primers were amplified, and this amplification served to estimate nucleated cell counts. Assay: immunoSEQ multiplex PCR; the TCRdb copy retains only in-frame clones and omits some. The V and J calls and the clone size are those of that table, but D and trimming were determined from the DNA. The sample comprises about 180,000 clones, around 84% of which are singletons, and approximately 7% rests with the top ten. Sequenced material: peripheral blood. This clonotype was sampled from a man aged 45 to 65 with active or convalescent COVID-19. The chain carries TRBV5-5 and TRBJ2-7; TRBD2 aligns across 11 bases. The CDR3 sequence: CASSSTSGSYEQYF. The CDR3 bases are TGTGCCAGCAGCTCCACTAGCGGGAGCTACGAGCAGTACTTC.